Shown below are 12 T cell receptor beta chains from a single sample sequenced in a study of Graves' ophthalmopathy and Graves' hyperthyroidism. TCR beta CDR3 amplification used RNA transcripts. The first round was an RT-PCR with HTBI primers, and the second round was a multiplex PCR. MiXCR, run by TCRdb on the multiplex PCR reads, gives a single entry per CDR3 protein. The repertoire holds under 800,000 distinct CDR3 sequences, about 24% seen once, with roughly 7.4% in the top ten. The sample consisted of peripheral blood. Source of these receptors: a woman aged 18-30 years with stable Graves' hyperthyroidism. Some clones in this sample may be carry-over from other donors' samples.

V and J are TRBV7-6 and TRBJ2-7; a possible D gene is TRBD2 (6 bases). The V end was cut by 5 bases, the J end by 3 bases, with 14 bases between. This CDR3 contains 14 residues. Germline lookup yields CDR1 SGHVS and CDR2 FNYEAQ. The CDR3 DNA reads TGTGCCAGCAGCACTGGGGGGTTACTCTACGAGCAGTACTTC. This sequence encodes CASSTGGLLYEQYF.

J is TRBJ1-2 and V is TRBV6-5, with D unclear. The V end was cut by 1 base, the J end by 4 bases, with 7 bases between. CDR1 is MNHEY, CDR2 SVGAGI, per germline. There are 13 residues in the CDR3. This chain's CDR3 is CASSYWQAYGYTF. In nucleotides, the CDR3 is TGTGCCAGCAGTTACTGGCAGGCCTATGGCTACACCTTC.

This clonotype was found many times. The rearrangement joins TRBV20-1 to TRBJ1-1; D might be TRBD1 (5 bases). The germline V gene encodes CDR1 DFQATT and CDR2 SNEGSKA (reference sequence). This CDR3 comprises 15 residues. The V end lost 0 bases, the J end lost 1 base, and 12 bases lay between the germline ends. The CDR3 is CSARDPRVENTEAFF. In DNA form, the CDR3 reads TGCAGTGCTAGAGATCCCAGGGTGGAGAACACTGAAGCTTTCTTT.

This clonotype was picked up many times. The chain carries TRBV29-1 and TRBJ2-5, with TRBD2 as a possible D gene (6 bases). Between the trimmed V and J ends, which lost 0 bases and 5 bases, there was a span of 10 bases. The CDR3 contains 13 residues. Germline-derived CDR1 and CDR2 are SQVTM and ANQGSEA. CDR3 region: CSVEETRQETQYF. As DNA, the CDR3 is TGCAGCGTTGAAGAGACTAGACAGGAGACCCAGTACTTC.

The chain has TRBV7-9 and TRBJ2-2; D is undetermined. This CDR3 is built from 10 residues. Germline loops: CDR1 SEHNR, CDR2 FQNEAQ (reference sequence). Trimming pared 11 bases from V and 3 bases from J, leaving 4 bases between. The CDR3 sequence is CAVDTGELFF. The CDR3 bases are TGTGCCGTAGACACCGGGGAGCTGTTTTTT.

The chain joins TRBV6-2 or TRBV6-3 to TRBJ1-3; a weak D match, TRBD1 (5 bases). The V gene's germline CDR1 is MNHEY and CDR2 SVGEGT. The V gene lost 6 bases and the J gene lost 0 bases, with 18 bases spanning the gap. The CDR3 is 17 residues long. The CDR3: CASRKPGPIISGNTIYF. The CDR3 DNA reads as TGTGCCAGCAGAAAGCCGGGACCCATTATCTCTGGAAACACCATATATTTT.

The rearrangement links TRBV10-3 to TRBJ2-7; D uncertain. With 0 bases removed from V and 0 bases from J, the gap between germline ends came to 6 bases. Germline CDR1 ENHRY, CDR2 SYGVKD. The CDR3 has 14 residues. CDR3 region: CAISESPTSYEQYF. The CDR3 bases are TGTGCCATCAGTGAGTCGCCCACCTCCTACGAGCAGTACTTC.

This chain joins TRBV20-1 and TRBJ2-7; D possibly corresponds to TRBD1 (6 bases). CDR1 and CDR2 (germline): DFQATT, SNEGSKA (reference sequence). Trimming stripped 1 base from V and 2 bases from J, with 12 bases between. The CDR3 loop spans 14 amino acids. CDR3 in DNA: TGCAGTGCTAGAGTTACGGGACAAACCTACGAGCAGTACTTC. This gives the protein CSARVTGQTYEQYF.

This clonotype was counted ten times or more. The V call is TRBV5-1, the J call TRBJ1-2; D may be TRBD1 (5 bases). Germline CDR1 SGHRS, CDR2 YFSETQ. The V and J ends lost 0 bases and 4 bases respectively, with 13 bases between them. The length of the CDR3 is 15 residues. Here the CDR3 reads CASSLASGHVYGYTF. For the CDR3, the DNA is TGCGCCAGCAGCTTGGCCTCAGGACATGTCTATGGCTACACCTTC.

This clonotype occurred many times. The rearrangement uses TRBV29-1 and TRBJ2-5; no reliable D call. The V gene lost 5 bases and the J gene lost 0 bases, with 7 bases spanning the gap. In germline, CDR1 is SQVTM, CDR2 ANQGSEA. The length of the CDR3 is 12 residues. This CDR3 is CSVQTDQETQYF. The DNA for the CDR3 is TGCAGCGTTCAGACGGACCAAGAGACCCAGTACTTC.

The chain couples TRBV18 to TRBJ2-7, with D perhaps given as TRBD1 or TRBD2 (5 bases each). The CDR3 length is 14 residues. Trimming took off 2 bases at V and 7 bases at J, with 15 bases between the two ends. Germline CDR1 KGHSH, CDR2 LQKENI. Here the CDR3 reads CASSPTRDEREQYF. In DNA, the CDR3 is TGTGCCAGCTCACCAACCCGGGACGAGAGGGAGCAGTACTTC.

There are many counts of this clonotype. The chain has TRBV15 and TRBJ1-5; D is perhaps TRBD1 (5 bases). This CDR3 spans 15 amino acids. With 0 bases removed from V and 2 bases from J, the gap between germline ends came to 8 bases. Germline assignment: CDR1 LNHNV and CDR2 YYDKDF (reference sequence). As DNA, the CDR3 is TGTGCCACCAGCAGAGATCTGGGGGGCAATCAGCCCCAGCATTTT. This sequence encodes CATSRDLGGNQPQHF.